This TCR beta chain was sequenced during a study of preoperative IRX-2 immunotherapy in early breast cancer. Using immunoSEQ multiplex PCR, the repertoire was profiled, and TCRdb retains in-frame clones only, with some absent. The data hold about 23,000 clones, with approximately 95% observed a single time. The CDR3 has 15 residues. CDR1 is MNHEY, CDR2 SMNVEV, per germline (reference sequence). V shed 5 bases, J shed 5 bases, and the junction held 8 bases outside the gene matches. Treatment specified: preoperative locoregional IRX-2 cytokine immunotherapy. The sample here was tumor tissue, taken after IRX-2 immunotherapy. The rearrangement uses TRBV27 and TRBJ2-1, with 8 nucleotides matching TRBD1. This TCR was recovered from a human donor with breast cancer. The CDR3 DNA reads TGTGCCAGCAGTCAGACAGGGGTGGGTAACAATGAGCAGTTCTTC. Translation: CASSQTGVGNNEQFF.